This T cell receptor beta chain was obtained from a study of shared clonotypes between healthy human individuals. Data came from immunoSEQ multiplex PCR; TCRdb stores just in-frame clones and leaves some out. The profile shows about 560,000 clones, around 81% of them singletons. CDR1 is SGHRS, CDR2 YFSETQ, per germline. The CDR3 contains 15 residues. V lost 3 bases, J lost 4 bases, and 7 bases stayed unmatched. This clonotype was sampled from a woman between 40 and 55 years old in good health. Some clones in this sample may be carry-over from other donors' samples. The sample comprised PBMCs. The J gene is TRBJ2-7, the V gene TRBV5-1; 10 nucleotides agree with TRBD1. As DNA, the CDR3 is TGCGCCAGCAGCTCGACAGGGGGCGCCGGGTACGAGCAGTACTTC. Encoded protein: CASSSTGGAGYEQYF.